The 21 T cell receptor beta chains below all came from one sample that was sequenced in a study of T cell responses to AZD1222 COVID-19 vaccine. Sequencing used immunoSEQ multiplex PCR; TCRdb keeps in-frame clones, though not all of them. The table shows approximately 80,000 clones, with 75% to 90% occurring only once. The sequences come from peripheral blood, collected 28 days after the second AZD1222 dose. The receptors derive from an adult who received the AZD1222 COVID-19 vaccine.

The chain joins TRBV9 to TRBJ2-2; TRBD2 matches at 9 bases. This CDR3 region has 13 residues. The germline CDR1 and CDR2 sequences are SGDLS and YYNGEE. After removal of 4 bases from V and 6 bases from J, the junction contained 1 base not matched to a gene. CDR3 region: CASSTSGSGELFF. The CDR3 region has the DNA TGTGCCAGCAGCACTAGCGGGTCCGGGGAGCTGTTTTTT.

The chain recombines TRBV2 with TRBJ2-1; 10 bases map to TRBD2. The length of the CDR3 is 14 residues. CDR1 SNHLY and CDR2 FYNNEI come from the germline V gene. V lost 8 bases and J lost 1; bases outside the gene matches: 2. CDR3 protein: CASQRGGSYNEQFF. CDR3 DNA sequence: TGTGCCAGCCAGCGGGGGGGGTCCTACAATGAGCAGTTCTTC.

The chain carries TRBV5-5 and TRBJ1-3, with D perhaps TRBD1 (6 bases). The V gene lost 5 bases and the J gene lost 5 bases, with 17 bases spanning the gap. The germline CDR1 and CDR2 sequences are SGHKS and YYEKEE (reference sequence). CDR3 length equals 15 residues. Here the CDR3 DNA reads TGTGCCAGCAGTTCCGACAGGTCCCCTCGAAACACCATATATTTT. It specifies CASSSDRSPRNTIYF.

Only one count was recorded for this clone. V and J are TRBV4-3 and TRBJ1-1; possible D gene TRBD1, 5 bases. The CDR3 covers 14 residues. Trimming took 0 bases from V and 8 from J, leaving 13 bases between them. Germline V lookup: CDR1 LGHNA, CDR2 YSLEER. The CDR3 here is CASSQEGEAAEAFF. For the CDR3, the DNA is TGCGCCAGCAGCCAAGAAGGGGAGGCTGCGGAAGCTTTCTTT.

The chain has TRBV28 and TRBJ1-2; no clear D gene. Looked up from germline, CDR1 is MDHEN and CDR2 is SYDVKM. The length of the CDR3 is 13 residues. V was clipped by 5 bases and J by 5 bases, with 12 bases between them. The CDR3 reads CASSPADNYGYTF. For the CDR3, the DNA is TGTGCCAGCAGTCCAGCCGACAATTATGGCTACACCTTC.

This clone has only a few counts. This rearrangement joins TRBV4-2 to TRBJ1-3; D ambiguous. CDR1 is LGHNA and CDR2 is YNFKEQ in the germline V gene. V lost 1 base to trimming and J lost 0 bases, with 16 bases between them. The CDR3 sequence is 18 residues long. CDR3 sequence (DNA): TGTGCCAGCAGCCAAGTGTTCATCGGGATATTCTCTGGAAACACCATATATTTT. It yields the protein CASSQVFIGIFSGNTIYF.

The chain recombines TRBV18 with TRBJ2-7; 8 bases line up with TRBD1. The CDR3 loop spans 13 amino acids. CDR1 is KGHSH, CDR2 LQKENI, per germline. With V trimmed by 5 bases and J by 7 bases, 7 bases remained unmatched. The CDR3 loop reads CASSSGGQREQYV. The CDR3 nucleotides read TGTGCCAGCTCATCAGGGGGCCAAAGGGAGCAGTACGTC.

The chain combines TRBV19 with TRBJ2-7; D might be TRBD2 (5 bases). CDR3 length: 16 residues. V lost 3 bases, J lost 4 bases, and 19 bases lay in between. Germline V gene sequence: CDR1 LNHDA, CDR2 SQIVND (reference sequence). The CDR3 reads CASSIDYGDPIYEQYF. The CDR3 bases are TGTGCCAGTAGTATCGACTATGGGGATCCCATATACGAGCAGTACTTC.

The chain has TRBV6-5 and TRBJ2-1, with TRBD2 matching 8 bases. This CDR3 contains 16 residues. Germline CDR1 MNHEY, CDR2 SVGAGI. V was pared by 0 bases and J by 8 bases, with 9 bases of the junction left unmatched. The DNA of the CDR3 is TGTGCCAGCAGTTACTCGGGGACTAGTGGGGGAGATGAGCAGTTCTTC. This sequence encodes CASSYSGTSGGDEQFF.

This chain links TRBV11-1 with TRBJ2-7, with D perhaps TRBD2 (6 bases). The CDR3 sequence is 13 residues long. Germline lookup yields CDR1 SGHAT and CDR2 FQDESV (reference sequence). With 6 bases removed from V and 4 bases from J, the gap between germline ends came to 13 bases. In DNA, the CDR3 is TGTGCCAGCAGGCGGGGAGATCAGTACGAGCAGTACTTC. This gives the protein CASRRGDQYEQYF.

The V call is TRBV10-3, the J call TRBJ2-6, with D maybe TRBD2 (5 bases). From germline, CDR1 is ENHRY and CDR2 SYGVKD. Trimming took off 10 bases at V and 2 bases at J, with 12 bases between the two ends. The CDR3 runs to 14 residues. This CDR3 is CATRGTTGANVLTF. The CDR3, as DNA: TGTGCCACCCGGGGAACAACTGGGGCCAACGTCCTGACTTTC.

This clone was counted once. V usage is TRBV5-4 and J usage is TRBJ2-3; the match to TRBD2 covers 15 bases. This CDR3 contains 17 residues. The V gene end was trimmed by 3 bases and the J gene end by 5 bases; junction bases not matched to a gene: 7. Germline V gene lookup returns CDR1 SGHNT and CDR2 YYREEE (reference sequence). In DNA, the CDR3 is TGTGCCAGCAGCTGGACTAGCGGGAGGGCCAGTGGAGATACGCAGTATTTT. This translates into CASSWTSGRASGDTQYF.

The rearrangement links TRBV10-3 to TRBJ1-5, with unresolved D. V was cut by 10 bases and J by 0 bases, with 10 bases left in between. Germline CDR1 is ENHRY and CDR2 is SYGVKD. The CDR3 is 13 amino acids. CDR3 DNA sequence: TGTGCCACTGAACAGAGTAGCAATCAGCCCCAGCATTTT. Translating gives CATEQSSNQPQHF.

The chain joins TRBV24-1 to TRBJ1-1, with D tentatively TRBD1 (5 bases). This CDR3 has 12 amino acids. Trimming took off 0 bases at V and 11 bases at J, with 9 bases between the two ends. Germline CDR1 KGHDR, CDR2 SFDVKD. CDR3 sequence reads: CATSDLQGDAFF. CDR3 DNA: TGTGCCACCAGTGATTTGCAGGGTGATGCTTTCTTT.

The CDR3 spells CASSPGQGYAEAFF. The CDR3, as DNA: TGTGCCAGCTCACCGGGACAGGGTTACGCTGAAGCTTTCTTT. The chain has TRBV18 and TRBJ1-1; 9 bases fit TRBD1. Per the germline V gene, CDR1 is KGHSH and CDR2 is LQKENI. CDR3 size: 14 residues. With 3 bases clipped from V and 6 bases from J, the junction kept 5 bases outside the gene matches. Variable domain in full (rest from reference TRBV18 and TRBJ1-1): NAGVMQNPRHLVRRRGQEARLRCSPMKGHSHVYWYRQLPEEGLKFMVYLQKENIIDESGMPKERFSAEFPKEGPSILRIQQVVRGDSAAYFCASSPGQGYAEAFFGQGTRLTVV.

V and J are TRBV3-1 (or the pseudogene TRBV3-2) and TRBJ2-1; 10 nucleotides match TRBD2. The CDR3 contains 17 residues. Germline values: CDR1 LGHDT, CDR2 YNNKEL (reference sequence). V was pared by 2 bases and J by 9 bases, with 13 bases of the junction left unmatched. The CDR3 protein is CASSQWASGGTRGEQFF. CDR3 nucleotide sequence: TGTGCCAGCAGCCAATGGGCTAGCGGGGGAACTCGGGGTGAGCAGTTCTTC.

Concerning this clone: The same CDR3 can be traced to other DNA sequences in this sample. Here the CDR3 reads CASRRRRWEGYTF. DNA for the CDR3: TGTGCCAGCAGGCGGCGGCGGTGGGAAGGCTACACCTTC. The chain uses TRBV28 and TRBJ1-2; D gene ambiguous. This CDR3 contains 13 residues. Per the germline V gene, CDR1 is MDHEN and CDR2 is SYDVKM. The V gene lost 6 bases and the J gene lost 8 bases, with 16 bases spanning the gap.

Many counts were recorded for this clone. V usage is TRBV28 and J usage is TRBJ1-5, with a tentative D call TRBD1 (6 bases). Between the trimmed V and J ends, which lost 3 bases and 7 bases, there was a span of 10 bases. This CDR3 has 13 residues. CDR1 is MDHEN and CDR2 is SYDVKM in the germline V gene. This CDR3 reads CASSLEGQQPQHF. CDR3 sequence (DNA): TGTGCCAGCAGTTTGGAAGGACAGCAGCCCCAGCATTTT.

The CDR3 protein is CASSLDYLAKNIQYF. The CDR3 DNA reads TGTGCCAGCAGCCTGGACTACCTGGCCAAAAACATTCAGTACTTC. V usage is TRBV27 and J usage is TRBJ2-4; maybe TRBD2 (6 bases). Germline V lookup: CDR1 MNHEY, CDR2 SMNVEV (reference sequence). Trimming shortened V by 6 bases and J by 1 base, and 13 bases separated the two germline ends. This CDR3 has 15 amino acids.

This clone occurred once. The chain links TRBV4-1 to TRBJ2-1; 10 nucleotides line up with TRBD2. Germline lookup yields CDR1 MGHRA and CDR2 YSYEKL. The CDR3 covers 16 residues. V was clipped by 1 base and J by 4 bases; unmatched bases: 4. CDR3 DNA: TGCGCCAGCAGCCAAGGCACTAGCGGGGAATACAATGAGCAGTTCTTC. This codes for CASSQGTSGEYNEQFF.

The chain links TRBV2 to TRBJ1-2, with D maybe TRBD1 (5 bases). Deletions cut 7 bases from V and 0 bases from J, with 12 bases between. This CDR3 region has 14 residues. Germline loops: CDR1 SNHLY, CDR2 FYNNEI. This chain's CDR3 is CASMGLTANYGYTF. The CDR3, as DNA: TGTGCCAGCATGGGACTGACAGCTAACTATGGCTACACCTTC.